The 25 T cell receptor beta chains below were found in one sample sequenced in a study of CD8+CD57+ T cells in acquired aplastic anemia. It was genomic DNA that served as the template for profiling TCR beta VDJ and CDR3. TCRdb ran MiXCR on the reads and lists one entry per CDR3 protein. Among 130,000 or so distinct CDR3 sequences, around two fifths were seen once, and the ten largest hold more than 7%. The sample was sorted CD4+, CD8+, or CD8+CD57+ T cells (not recorded which) from PBMCs. Source of these receptors: a human donor in good health, serving as a control.

Details on this clonotype: A much larger clone lies a single base off, so this may be a read error. This chain joins TRBV11-2 and TRBJ2-2, with D maybe TRBD2 (7 bases). The germline V gene encodes CDR1 SGHAT and CDR2 FQNNGV. The CDR3 consists of 18 residues. The chain's CDR3 is CASSPPGSAGANTGELLF. CDR3 nucleotides: TGTGCCAGCAGCCCCCCGGGGTCGGCGGGGGCGAACACCGGGGAGCTGCTTTTT.

Notes on this clonotype: Relative to the germline gene, one junction end is altered; a read error may explain this. The chain employs TRBV2 and TRBJ1-4; no reliable D call. CDR1 is SNHLY and CDR2 is FYNNEI in the germline V gene. This CDR3 is 13 amino acids long. Written as DNA, the CDR3 is TGCGCCAGCAGTATAACAGTAAATGAAAAACTGTTTTTT. Translating gives CASSITVNEKLFF.

The chain joins TRBV12-3 or TRBV12-4 to TRBJ2-4, with TRBD2 as a possible D gene (5 bases). Deletions cut 6 bases from V and 0 bases from J, with 12 bases between. CDR3 length: 15 amino acids. CDR3 region: CASSFVEGAKNIQYF. The CDR3, as DNA: TGTGCCAGCAGCTTTGTAGAGGGAGCCAAAAACATTCAGTACTTC.

This clonotype was seen many times. The chain couples TRBV24-1 to TRBJ1-2; TRBD1 matches 7 bases. J lost 7 bases, V lost 7 bases, and 11 bases had no gene match. Germline V gene lookup returns CDR1 KGHDR and CDR2 SFDVKD. The CDR3 has 14 amino acids. The chain's CDR3 is CATSPNDRVSGYTF. Here the CDR3 DNA reads TGTGCCACCAGCCCAAATGACAGGGTTTCTGGCTACACCTTC.

A few counts support this clonotype. V is TRBV6-1 and J is TRBJ1-5; no clear D. The length of the CDR3 is 13 residues. V lost 0 bases to trimming and J lost 9 bases, with 9 bases between them. Germline V CDR1 and CDR2: MNHNS, SASEGT. The CDR3 DNA sequence: TGTGCCAGCAGTGAAGCGCTTCGGGGGCCCCAGCATTTT. It yields the protein CASSEALRGPQHF.

This clonotype was observed a few times. This may arise from a read error, as a much more abundant clone is one base away. This sequence joins TRBV5-1 and TRBJ1-2, with D unresolved. Trimming cost V 1 base and J 7 bases, with 14 bases left between them. CDR1 and CDR2 (germline): SGHRS, YFSETQ. The CDR3 sequence is 14 residues long. Written as DNA, the CDR3 is TGCGCCAGCAGCTTGAATCCCTACCCCTCTGGCTACACCTTC. Translation: CASSLNPYPSGYTF.

In regard to this clonotype: Given a much more abundant clone one base away, this may be a read error. The V gene is TRBV6-1, the J gene TRBJ1-3; the D gene is possibly TRBD1 (6 bases). From germline, CDR1 is MNHNS and CDR2 SASEGT. The CDR3 is 15 amino acids. The CDR3 reads CARRPTDRTGNTIYF. DNA of the CDR3: TGTGCCCGCAGACCTACTGACAGGACTGGAAACACCATATATTTT.

This clonotype was seen ten or more times. The chain combines TRBV19 with TRBJ2-2; D uncertain. This CDR3 is 12 amino acids long. Trimming shortened V by 7 bases and J by 7 bases, and 10 bases separated the two germline ends. Germline CDR1 and CDR2: LNHDA and SQIVND (reference sequence). The CDR3 spells CASKARSGELFF. CDR3 DNA sequence: TGTGCCAGTAAAGCGAGAAGCGGGGAGCTGTTTTTT.

This clonotype was detected ten times or more. The chain uses TRBV9 and TRBJ2-2; possibly TRBD2 for D (6 bases). The CDR3 totals 16 residues. Per the germline V gene, CDR1 is SGDLS and CDR2 is YYNGEE. Trimming removed 1 base at V and 1 base at J, with 11 bases between. The CDR3 nucleotides are TGTGCCAGCAGCGTACACCGAGCGGGGAACACCGGGGAGCTGTTTTTT. Protein: CASSVHRAGNTGELFF.

Turning to this clonotype: A much more abundant neighbour one base away suggests this may be a read error. V gene TRBV12-3 or TRBV12-4 combines with J gene TRBJ1-2; TRBD1 is a possible D gene (6 bases). Trimming pared 9 bases from V and 7 bases from J, leaving 12 bases between. The CDR3 runs to 11 residues. This CDR3 is CASARGCGYTF. The CDR3 nucleotides read TGTGCCAGTGCAAGGGGGTGTGGCTACACCTTC.

This chain connects TRBV12-3 or TRBV12-4 to TRBJ1-3, with D maybe TRBD1 (6 bases). V lost 5 bases and J lost 4, with 21 bases in between. This CDR3 region has 17 residues. The CDR3 region has the DNA TGTGCCAGCAGTCTTTCTGTGTCAGGGGCGAGAGGAAACACCATATATTTT. Amino acid sequence: CASSLSVSGARGNTIYF.

V and J are TRBV6-5 and TRBJ2-7; 7 bases are a match to TRBD2. The V gene end was trimmed by 2 bases and the J gene end by 8 bases; junction bases not matched to a gene: 6. Germline V gives CDR1 MNHEY, CDR2 SVGAGI. The CDR3 runs to 13 residues. This chain's CDR3 is CASSYAGVLQQYF. CDR3 sequence (DNA): TGTGCCAGCAGTTACGCGGGGGTATTGCAGCAGTACTTC.

At least ten counts were recorded for this clonotype. The chain joins TRBV15 to TRBJ1-2; tentatively, D is TRBD1 (5 bases). The CDR3 is 17 residues long. Germline V CDR1 and CDR2: LNHNV, YYDKDF (reference sequence). Trimming left V 1 base short and J 5 bases short, with 20 bases between. The CDR3 is CATSRGGQGYYGYGYTF. CDR3 DNA sequence: TGTGCCACCAGCAGAGGAGGGCAGGGCTATTATGGGTATGGCTACACCTTC. The whole variable domain, filled in from reference TRBV15 and TRBJ1-2, reads DAMVIQNPRYQVTQFGKPVTLSCSQTLNHNVMYWYQQKSSQAPKLLFHYYDKDFNNEADTPDNFQSRRPNTSFCFLDIRSPGLGDTAMYLCATSRGGQGYYGYGYTFGSGTRLTVV.

This clonotype was counted at least ten times. The DNA of the CDR3 is TGTGCCAGCAGCCAAGATGCAAGGAGGGGGCAGTACTTC. Its translation is CASSQDARRGQYF. The chain links TRBV3-1 to TRBJ2-7, with D possibly TRBD2 on 6 matching bases. CDR3 length equals 13 residues. CDR1 is LGHDT, CDR2 YNNKEL, per germline (reference sequence). With 0 bases removed from V and 9 bases from J, the gap between germline ends came to 12 bases.

The table lists this clonotype with a few counts. This chain links TRBV9 with TRBJ1-1; 11 nucleotides line up with TRBD1. CDR1 and CDR2 (germline): SGDLS, YYNGEE. CDR3 length: 16 amino acids. V lost 3 bases, J lost 4 bases, and 8 bases stayed unmatched. The CDR3 loop reads CASSAHYGTGGTEAFF. CDR3 nucleotides: TGTGCCAGCAGCGCCCACTACGGGACAGGGGGCACTGAAGCTTTCTTT.

Of note for this clonotype: This may be a read error, as it is one base from a much larger clone. This chain joins TRBV9 and TRBJ2-3; no clear D. V was shortened by 4 bases and J by 0 bases, with 15 bases between the two germline ends. Germline values: CDR1 SGDLS, CDR2 YYNGEE. CDR3 length equals 16 residues. The CDR3 spells CASSPSGVPSTDTQYF. In DNA form, the CDR3 reads TGTGCCAGCAGCCCCTCGGGCGTTCCTAGCACAGATACGCAGTATTTT. The full variable domain, completed using reference TRBV9 and TRBJ2-3, is DSGVTQTPKHLITATGQRVTLRCSPRSGDLSVYWYQQSLDQGLQFLIQYYNGEERAKGNILERFSAQQFPDLHSELNLSSLELGDSALYFCASSPSGVPSTDTQYFGPGTRLTVL.

The chain carries TRBV19 and TRBJ2-5; 15 bases are a match to TRBD2. After removal of 3 bases from V and 5 bases from J, the junction contained 1 base not matched to a gene. Germline V gene sequence: CDR1 LNHDA, CDR2 SQIVND (reference sequence). The CDR3 has 15 amino acids. The CDR3 sequence is CASSIGLAGGETQYF. DNA for the CDR3: TGTGCCAGTAGTATCGGACTAGCGGGGGGGGAGACCCAGTACTTC.

In regard to this clonotype: At one of its ends the junction is not consistent with the germline gene, which may arise from a read error. This chain uses TRBV10-2 with TRBJ2-1, with 8 positions matching TRBD2. The CDR3 is 17 residues long. Germline assignment: CDR1 WSHSY and CDR2 SAAADI. Written as DNA, the CDR3 is TGCGCCAGCAGTGGGGGCGGGGCGGGGGGCCCAGGCGGTGAGCAGCTCTTC. Its protein product is CASSGGGAGGPGGEQLF.

The chain links TRBV10-3 to TRBJ2-3, with D unresolved. The CDR3 spans 15 residues. The germline V gene has CDR1 ENHRY and CDR2 SYGVKD. CDR3 in amino acids: CVSSESQVSTDTQYF. CDR3 bases: TGTGTCAGCAGTGAGTCGCAAGTTAGCACAGATACGCAGTATTTT.

The table lists this clonotype with many counts. The V and J genes are TRBV5-1 and TRBJ1-3; D is unresolved. CDR3 length equals 15 residues. CDR1 SGHRS and CDR2 YFSETQ come from the germline V gene. Trimming left V 4 bases short and J 3 bases short, with 14 bases between. The CDR3 loop is CASSPDTGVGNTIYF. CDR3 nucleotide sequence: TGCGCCAGCAGCCCAGACACGGGAGTTGGAAACACCATATATTTT.

As for this clonotype: A much larger clone differs from this one at a single base, so this may be a read error. The chain recombines TRBV10-3 with TRBJ1-2, with a tentative D call TRBD1 (6 bases). This CDR3 region has 17 residues. Germline V gene data show CDR1 as ENHRY and CDR2 as SYGVKD. CDR3 nucleotide sequence: TGTGCCAGCAGTAAGGACTTAGGACAGTGGAACCTCTATGGCTACACCTTC. Its protein is CASSKDLGQWNLYGYTF.

This clonotype was recorded at least ten times. The chain joins TRBV24-1 to TRBJ1-5; D is uncertain. V lost 1 base and J lost 7, with 4 bases in between. This CDR3 region has 12 residues. The germline CDR1 and CDR2 sequences are KGHDR and SFDVKD. CDR3 nucleotide sequence: TGTGCCACCAGTGATTTTGGGCAGCCCCAGCATTTT. It yields the protein CATSDFGQPQHF.

In its sample, this clonotype was seen a few times. The genes are TRBV9 and TRBJ1-6; D gene unclear. This CDR3 region has 15 residues. Per the germline V gene, CDR1 is SGDLS and CDR2 is YYNGEE. Trimming removed 0 bases from V and 7 bases from J, with 11 bases in between. Here the CDR3 reads CASSVDAGRNSPLHF. For the CDR3, the DNA is TGTGCCAGCAGCGTAGATGCCGGGAGGAATTCACCCCTCCACTTT.

The J gene is TRBJ2-7, the V gene TRBV3-1, with a tentative D call TRBD1 (5 bases). The CDR3 extends over 14 amino acids. CDR1 LGHDT and CDR2 YNNKEL come from the germline V gene (reference sequence). V lost 3 bases, J lost 5 bases, and 14 bases lay in between. In DNA, the CDR3 is TGTGCCAGCAGCCATCAAACCAAGGGGAACGAGCAGTACTTC. Amino acid sequence: CASSHQTKGNEQYF.

This clonotype was found many times. The junction does not match germline at one end; this may be a read error. The genes are TRBV20-1 and TRBJ2-2; D ambiguous. The CDR3 is 13 residues long. Looked up from germline, CDR1 is DFQATT and CDR2 is SNEGSKA (reference sequence). The CDR3 is CSASELNAGELFF. CDR3 coding DNA: TGCAGTGCGTCCGAGTTGAACGCCGGGGAGCTGTTTTTT.